These 21 T cell receptor beta chains came from one sample sequenced in a study of T cell changes during pregnancy in multiple sclerosis (dated by TCRdb to between 2019 and 2020). The library was made by the immunoSEQ multiplex PCR assay. This immuneACCESS table, as held by TCRdb, lists in-frame sequences with V and J called but not all clones. Of the missing ones, under half trace to an unresolved V gene in checked studies; the others have no known cause. Within this sample are under 60,000 clones, with roughly nine tenths of them counted one time only. The top ten clonotypes cover about 9.4% of the sample. The sample in question was CD8+ T cells from peripheral blood mononuclear cells, obtained after pregnancy. The receptors shown here come from a female donor with multiple sclerosis, enrolled in a pregnancy study.

This sequence joins TRBV10-3 and TRBJ1-5, with a tentative D call TRBD1 (6 bases). Germline-derived CDR1 and CDR2 are ENHRY and SYGVKD. V was pared by 2 bases and J by 3 bases, with 11 bases between. The CDR3 totals 15 residues. The CDR3 coding sequence is TGTGCCATCAGTGAGGACAGGATCTACAATCAGCCCCAGCATTTT. Translating gives CAISEDRIYNQPQHF.

J is TRBJ2-5 and V is TRBV10-3; TRBD1 is a possible D gene (5 bases). The CDR3 sequence is 14 residues long. V was cut by 2 bases and J by 4 bases, with 11 bases left in between. Germline values: CDR1 ENHRY, CDR2 SYGVKD. CDR3 nucleotides: TGTGCCATCAGTGAGCCCCAGGGAAGAGAGACCCAGTACTTC. Amino acid sequence: CAISEPQGRETQYF.

The chain recombines TRBV6-5 with TRBJ1-2, with D tentatively TRBD1 (6 bases). Germline CDR1 MNHEY, CDR2 SVGAGI. The ends were cut back, 0 bases at V and 6 bases at J, with 14 bases in the middle. The CDR3 contains 15 residues. The CDR3 DNA reads TGTGCCAGCAGTTACTCAGGGGGGGCTAGGGATGGCTACACCTTC. Translated, it gives CASSYSGGARDGYTF.

The chain links TRBV6-1 to TRBJ2-1, with TRBD2 identical over 14 bases. The CDR3 totals 15 residues. V was clipped by 6 bases and J by 8 bases; unmatched bases: 6. Per the germline V gene, CDR1 is MNHNS and CDR2 is SASEGT. The CDR3 loop is CASRTSGGAFHEQFF. For the CDR3, the DNA is TGTGCCAGCAGGACTAGCGGGGGGGCCTTCCATGAGCAGTTCTTC.

This chain uses TRBV7-9 with TRBJ1-4; 7 bases map to TRBD1. Trimming cost V 4 bases and J 7 bases; bases outside gene matches: 15. This CDR3 is 17 amino acids long. The germline CDR1 and CDR2 sequences are SEHNR and FQNEAQ (reference sequence). This CDR3 is CASSSAVQQGSLEKLFF. The CDR3 DNA reads TGTGCCAGCAGCTCCGCTGTCCAACAGGGGAGTCTTGAAAAACTGTTTTTT.

This clone was seen a single time. V usage is TRBV7-9 and J usage is TRBJ2-3; TRBD1 agrees at 8 bases. Germline V gene lookup returns CDR1 SEHNR and CDR2 FQNEAQ (reference sequence). Losses at the gene ends were 6 bases for V and 0 bases for J; bases not matched to a gene: 5. The CDR3 has 15 amino acids. CDR3 DNA sequence: TGTGCCAGCAGTCGCAGGGGGCCAAGCACAGATACGCAGTATTTT. Its translation: CASSRRGPSTDTQYF.

V is TRBV5-6 and J is TRBJ2-2; 7 positions match TRBD1. CDR1 and CDR2 (germline): SGHDT, YYEEEE. The CDR3 is made up of 17 amino acids. Trimming cost V 1 base and J 7 bases; bases outside gene matches: 13. The CDR3 loop reads CASSLFFEQGTVGELFF. DNA for the CDR3: TGTGCCAGCAGCTTGTTTTTTGAACAGGGGACCGTCGGGGAGCTGTTTTTT.

The chain recombines TRBV7-9 with TRBJ2-2, with 11 bases identical to TRBD2. Per germline, CDR1 SEHNR and CDR2 FQNEAQ (reference sequence). This CDR3 spans 19 amino acids. J was trimmed by 0 bases and V by 5 bases; bases with no gene match: 11. Here the CDR3 reads CASSPGTSGEAANTGELFF. CDR3 DNA sequence: TGTGCCAGCAGCCCTGGGACTAGCGGAGAAGCGGCGAACACCGGGGAGCTGTTTTTT.

This clone was observed once. The chain couples TRBV6-5 to TRBJ2-7, with 12 bases lining up with TRBD2. In germline, CDR1 is MNHEY, CDR2 SVGAGI. Trimming cost V 6 bases and J 3 bases; bases outside gene matches: 3. The CDR3 totals 14 residues. The CDR3 loop is CASRKTSGGYEQYF. The CDR3 region has the DNA TGTGCCAGCAGAAAGACTAGCGGGGGCTACGAGCAGTACTTC.

V usage is TRBV7-9 and J usage is TRBJ2-3; unclear D gene. There are 13 residues in the CDR3. V shed 6 bases and J shed 2 bases, with 9 bases lying between them. Per germline, CDR1 SEHNR and CDR2 FQNEAQ (reference sequence). CDR3 DNA: TGTGCCAGCAGTTCAGTGAACACAGATACGCAGTATTTT. Amino acids: CASSSVNTDTQYF.

The gene calls are TRBV15 and TRBJ1-2, with 7 bases that match TRBD1. The junction had 9 bases not matched to a gene; V was cut back by 3 bases and J by 8 bases. The CDR3 length is 14 residues. Germline lookup yields CDR1 LNHNV and CDR2 YYDKDF (reference sequence). The CDR3 sequence: CATSSEGQPWGYTF. In DNA, the CDR3 is TGTGCCACCAGCAGTGAGGGACAGCCTTGGGGCTACACCTTC.

This clone occurred a few times. The chain uses TRBV7-3 and TRBJ1-1; D is undetermined. The germline V gene has CDR1 SGHTA and CDR2 FQGTGA. The CDR3 contains 13 residues. The ends were cut back, 1 base at V and 1 base at J, with 4 bases in the middle. CDR3 in DNA: TGTGCCAGCAGCTTAAATCAGAACACTGAAGCTTTCTTT. Its translation: CASSLNQNTEAFF.

This chain uses TRBV10-3 with TRBJ2-3, with no clear D. Looked up from germline, CDR1 is ENHRY and CDR2 is SYGVKD. The ends were cut back, 0 bases at V and 1 base at J, with 8 bases in the middle. This CDR3 contains 15 residues. CDR3 region: CAISESWLGTDTQYF. The CDR3 bases are TGTGCCATCAGTGAGTCCTGGCTGGGCACAGATACGCAGTATTTT.

The chain couples TRBV9 to TRBJ2-3; a possible D gene is TRBD1 (6 bases). CDR3 length equals 16 residues. The germline gives CDR1 SGDLS, CDR2 YYNGEE. Trimming pared 0 bases from V and 2 bases from J, leaving 13 bases between. Written as DNA, the CDR3 is TGTGCCAGCAGCGTAGGGGGGCGCGGCTACACAGATACGCAGTATTTT. It yields the protein CASSVGGRGYTDTQYF.

This clone is a singleton in its sample. This rearrangement joins TRBV27 to TRBJ1-1; D unresolved. This CDR3 is 15 amino acids long. Germline CDR1 is MNHEY and CDR2 is SMNVEV (reference sequence). With 1 base removed from V and 1 base from J, the gap between germline ends came to 10 bases. CDR3 amino acids: CASSLYVNGNTEAFF. CDR3 sequence (DNA): TGTGCCAGCAGTTTATATGTTAACGGGAACACTGAAGCTTTCTTT.

The chain links TRBV7-3 to TRBJ2-3; 11 nucleotides line up with TRBD2. V shed 3 bases and J 6 bases; nucleotides not matched to a gene: 5. The CDR3 sequence is 15 residues long. Germline V lookup: CDR1 SGHTA, CDR2 FQGTGA. In DNA, the CDR3 is TGTGCCAGCAGCTTTAGCGGGGGGGCCACCGATACGCAGTATTTT. Translated: CASSFSGGATDTQYF.

V is TRBV9 and J is TRBJ1-6; no firm D call. Germline-derived CDR1 and CDR2 are SGDLS and YYNGEE. This CDR3 spans 15 amino acids. V was trimmed by 0 bases and J by 10 bases, leaving 14 bases between them. The CDR3 here is CASSVEDFGNSPLHF. As DNA, the CDR3 is TGTGCCAGCAGCGTAGAGGACTTTGGGAACTCACCCCTCCACTTT.

The V call is TRBV13, the J call TRBJ2-5; D gene uncertain. Germline lookup yields CDR1 PRHDT and CDR2 FYEKMQ (reference sequence). The V and J ends lost 4 bases and 5 bases respectively, with 17 bases between them. CDR3 length equals 15 residues. In DNA form, the CDR3 reads TGTGCCAGCAGCTCCCACGACCCGGCGGAGGAGACCCAGTACTTC. Translating gives CASSSHDPAEETQYF.

This rearrangement joins TRBV27 to TRBJ2-1; possible D gene TRBD2, 6 bases. The CDR3 is 14 residues long. The germline gives CDR1 MNHEY, CDR2 SMNVEV (reference sequence). V dropped 2 bases and J dropped 7 bases, with 12 bases sitting between them. For the CDR3, the DNA is TGTGCCAGCAGTTTAGGAGCAGGGACTAATGAGCAGTTCTTC. This translates into CASSLGAGTNEQFF.

The chain links TRBV27 to TRBJ1-4, with D maybe TRBD1 (6 bases). Germline assignment: CDR1 MNHEY and CDR2 SMNVEV (reference sequence). This CDR3 has 13 amino acids. V shed 6 bases and J shed 4 bases, with 9 bases lying between them. The CDR3 coding sequence is TGTGCCAGCAGCCAGGGGCTTAATGAAAAACTGTTTTTT. Its translation: CASSQGLNEKLFF. Variable domain in full (rest from reference TRBV27 and TRBJ1-4): EAQVTQNPRYLITVTGKKLTVTCSQNMNHEYMSWYRQDPGLGLRQIYYSMNVEVTDKGDVPEGYKVSRKEKRNFPLILESPSPNQTSLYFCASSQGLNEKLFFGSGTQLSVL.

The chain links TRBV4-1 to TRBJ1-6; D ambiguous. The germline gives CDR1 MGHRA, CDR2 YSYEKL. The V and J ends lost 2 bases and 0 bases respectively, with 8 bases between them. The CDR3 totals 16 residues. The CDR3 sequence: CASSQIGSSYNSPLHF. In DNA form, the CDR3 reads TGCGCCAGCAGCCAAATCGGGAGCTCCTATAATTCACCCCTCCACTTT.